The 14 T cell receptor beta chains given below trace back to one sample, sequenced in a study of shared clonotypes between healthy human individuals. Data came from immunoSEQ multiplex PCR; TCRdb stores just in-frame clones and leaves some out. The sample holds 1,400,000 or so clones, just under 99% seen once. Material: naive CD4+ T cells sorted from blood. The subset was: CD45RA+ positively selected. These receptors all stem from a man in his thirties or forties in good health.

The chain joins TRBV5-4 to TRBJ2-2; D not resolved. Looked up from germline, CDR1 is SGHNT and CDR2 is YYREEE (reference sequence). The CDR3 spans 15 residues. V shed 4 bases and J shed 2 bases, with 12 bases lying between them. CDR3 loop: CASSPERFNTGELFF. The CDR3 DNA sequence: TGTGCCAGCAGCCCCGAGCGATTTAACACCGGGGAGCTGTTTTTT.

The V call is TRBV4-2, the J call TRBJ1-4, with D unclear. The germline V gene has CDR1 LGHNA and CDR2 YNFKEQ. Trimming took 5 bases from V and 8 from J, leaving 12 bases between them. The CDR3 extends over 13 amino acids. CDR3 sequence (DNA): TGTGCCAGCAGCATGGAGGTTGGGGAAAAACTGTTTTTT. This gives the protein CASSMEVGEKLFF.

Notes on this clone: Other DNA sequences in this specimen translate into the identical CDR3. The chain couples TRBV5-6 to TRBJ1-5; D gene unclear. The CDR3 has 13 residues. CDR1 and CDR2 from the germline V gene are SGHDT and YYEEEE. V was cut by 0 bases and J by 7 bases, with 8 bases left in between. The CDR3 loop reads CASSLALNQPQHF. The CDR3 DNA is TGTGCCAGCAGCTTGGCCCTTAACCAGCCCCAGCATTTT.

The rearrangement joins TRBV27 to TRBJ2-7, with 8 bases identical to TRBD1. Trimming cost V 7 bases and J 4 bases; bases outside gene matches: 9. This CDR3 is built from 14 residues. In germline, CDR1 is MNHEY, CDR2 SMNVEV (reference sequence). The CDR3 nucleotides are TGTGCCAGCACCCTCCGGGACAGGTTGTACGAGCAGTACTTC. Translating it yields CASTLRDRLYEQYF.

This clone appeared a single time. The gene calls are TRBV6-1 and TRBJ2-5; TRBD2 agrees at 8 bases. There are 16 residues in the CDR3. CDR1 and CDR2 (germline): MNHNS, SASEGT. The junction had 9 bases not matched to a gene; V was cut back by 3 bases and J by 3 bases. CDR3 protein: CASSDRLAREEETQYF. As DNA, the CDR3 is TGTGCCAGCAGTGACAGACTAGCGAGGGAAGAAGAGACCCAGTACTTC.

The chain uses TRBV19 and TRBJ1-2; D is unresolved. The germline V gene encodes CDR1 LNHDA and CDR2 SQIVND (reference sequence). The CDR3 runs 14 residues. The germline V and J ends were trimmed by 5 bases and 0 bases, with 10 bases remaining between them. CDR3 protein: CASSVTATNYGYTF. The CDR3 coding sequence is TGTGCCAGTAGTGTCACAGCAACTAACTATGGCTACACCTTC. Variable domain in full (rest from reference TRBV19 and TRBJ1-2): DGGITQSPKYLFRKEGQNVTLSCEQNLNHDAMYWYRQDPGQGLRLIYYSQIVNDFQKGDIAEGYSVSREKKESFPLTVTSAQKNPTAFYLCASSVTATNYGYTFGSGTRLTVV.

V and J are TRBV7-2 and TRBJ2-1; D is perhaps TRBD2 (6 bases). Trimming cost V 3 bases and J 7 bases, with 16 bases left between them. CDR1 is SGHTA and CDR2 is FQGNSA in the germline V gene. This CDR3 spans 15 amino acids. CDR3 bases: TGTGCCAGCAGCTTCTTTGCGGGAAAAGGGAATGAGCAGTTCTTC. Translating it yields CASSFFAGKGNEQFF.

The chain carries TRBV4-3 and TRBJ2-7; tentatively, D is TRBD1 (6 bases). The CDR3 runs 14 residues. Trimming pared 1 base from V and 3 bases from J, leaving 10 bases between. CDR1 and CDR2 from the germline V gene are LGHNA and YSLEER. The CDR3, as DNA: TGCGCCAGCAGCCAAGGGACAGTCGACTACGAGCAGTACTTC. Protein: CASSQGTVDYEQYF.

This chain uses TRBV5-1 with TRBJ2-1, with D perhaps TRBD1 or TRBD2 (5 bases each). Trimming took 0 bases from V and 2 from J, leaving 15 bases between them. Germline V lookup: CDR1 SGHRS, CDR2 YFSETQ. The CDR3 is 17 amino acids. CDR3 coding DNA: TGCGCCAGCAGCTTGGGCAGGTTGGGGGTCCCCTACAATGAGCAGTTCTTC. Translating gives CASSLGRLGVPYNEQFF.

The chain joins TRBV29-1 to TRBJ2-7; 8 nucleotides match TRBD2. Germline trimming cut 5 bases from V and 3 bases from J; bases unmatched to any gene: 3. The CDR3 is 12 amino acids. The germline CDR1 and CDR2 sequences are SQVTM and ANQGSEA. CDR3 DNA: TGCAGCGTTCGGGGGGGAAGCTACGAGCAGTACTTC. Translating it yields CSVRGGSYEQYF.

The chain has TRBV10-3 and TRBJ2-2; no clear D. V lost 6 bases, J lost 0 bases, and 14 bases lay in between. Germline V CDR1 and CDR2: ENHRY, SYGVKD. This CDR3 comprises 16 residues. CDR3 nucleotides: TGTGCCATCAGCGAATTAGGGCCATCGAACACCGGGGAGCTGTTTTTT. Amino acid sequence: CAISELGPSNTGELFF.

J is TRBJ2-7 and V is TRBV5-4; TRBD1 or TRBD2 may be the D gene (5 bases each). The CDR3 length is 14 residues. From germline, CDR1 is SGHNT and CDR2 YYREEE (reference sequence). V lost 1 base to trimming and J lost 3 bases, with 11 bases between them. CDR3 DNA sequence: TGTGCCAGCAGCTTGAGGGACGGTATCTACGAGCAGTACTTC. It yields the protein CASSLRDGIYEQYF.

This sequence joins TRBV18 and TRBJ2-7, with TRBD2 matching 10 bases. CDR3 length: 15 residues. Unmatched junction bases numbered 4, after V lost 2 bases and J lost 3 bases. Germline V CDR1 and CDR2: KGHSH, LQKENI. The CDR3 region has the DNA TGTGCCAGCTCACCAGAGACTAGCGGGTACTACGAGCAGTACTTC. It specifies CASSPETSGYYEQYF.

The chain combines TRBV7-9 with TRBJ2-7, with 9 positions matching TRBD2. The CDR3 is 12 residues long. The V gene end was trimmed by 4 bases and the J gene end by 12 bases; junction bases not matched to a gene: 7. Germline CDR1 is SEHNR and CDR2 is FQNEAQ (reference sequence). CDR3: CASSSPSGILYF. The CDR3 DNA reads as TGTGCCAGCAGCTCCCCTAGCGGGATCCTGTACTTC.